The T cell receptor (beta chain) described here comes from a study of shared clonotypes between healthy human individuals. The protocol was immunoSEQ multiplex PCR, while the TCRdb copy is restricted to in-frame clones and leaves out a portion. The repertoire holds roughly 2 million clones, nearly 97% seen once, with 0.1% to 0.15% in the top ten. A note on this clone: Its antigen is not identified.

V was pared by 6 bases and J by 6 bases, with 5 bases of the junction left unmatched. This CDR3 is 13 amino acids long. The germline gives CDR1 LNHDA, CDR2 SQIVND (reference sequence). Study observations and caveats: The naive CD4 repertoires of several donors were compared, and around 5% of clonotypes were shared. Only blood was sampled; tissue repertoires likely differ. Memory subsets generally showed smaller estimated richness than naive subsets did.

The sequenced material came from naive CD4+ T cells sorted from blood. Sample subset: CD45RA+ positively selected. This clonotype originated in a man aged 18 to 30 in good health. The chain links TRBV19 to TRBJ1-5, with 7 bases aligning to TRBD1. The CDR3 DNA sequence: TGTGCCAGTAGATCAGGGGGGGGTCAGCCCCAGCATTTT. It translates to CASRSGGGQPQHF.